This is a list of T cell receptor beta chains from one sample in a study of T cells in Graves' hyperthyroidism and ophthalmopathy. TCRdb reprocessed the multiplex PCR reads with MiXCR, giving one entry per CDR3 protein. The sample has hundreds of thousands of distinct CDR3 sequences, 35% to 40% seen once. The source material was blood. These receptors were taken from a man in his late teens or twenties with Graves' hyperthyroidism. Both conserved end residues are part of each CDR3. D genes are given only for firm matches. Clone size is given for some rows only: seen once, a few or many times, or a class if the clone is expanded.

J gene | D gene | clone size | V gene | CDR3 DNA | CDR3 protein
TRBJ1-1 | . | many | TRBV20-1 | TGCAGTTCACGGTGGGTGAACACTGAAGCTTTCTTT | CSSRWVNTEAFF
TRBJ2-7 | TRBD2 | few | TRBV10-3 | TGTGCCAGCAGCCAAGAGCTAGCGGGAGTCTTGTACGAGCAGTACTTC | CASSQELAGVLYEQYF
TRBJ2-5 | TRBD1 | many | TRBV29-1 | TGCAGCGTCCCCCGGGGACAGGGGAGGGAGACCCAGTACTTC | CSVPRGQGRETQYF
TRBJ1-1 | . | few | TRBV20-1 | TGCAGTGCTAGGGACAGTCCAATGAACACTGAAGCTTTCTTT | CSARDSPMNTEAFF
TRBJ2-2 | TRBD2 | . | TRBV20-1 | TGCAGTGCTAGAGATCCGGGACTAGTCGGGCCCGGGGAGCTGTTTTTT | CSARDPGLVGPGELFF
TRBJ1-4 | . | . | TRBV6-2/TRBV6-3 | TGTGCCAGCAGAAGGGACAAGATTAATGAAAAACTGTTTTTT | CASRRDKINEKLFF
TRBJ2-7 | TRBD1 | many | TRBV29-1 | TGCAGCGTTGACACAGGGGCGGACGAGCAGTACTTC | CSVDTGADEQYF
TRBJ2-7 | TRBD1 | . | TRBV7-8 | TGTGCCAGCAGCGCCCGACAGGGGGTCCACGAGCAGTACTTC | CASSARQGVHEQYF
TRBJ1-3 | . | . | TRBV2 | TGTGCCAGCAGTGAATATGGGATAGGACAGAACTCTGGAAACACCATATATTTT | CASSEYGIGQNSGNTIYF
TRBJ1-6 | . | . | TRBV7-2 | TGTGCCGGCAGCTTAGGACCTGCGGCCTATAATTCACCCCTCCACTTT | CAGSLGPAAYNSPLHF
TRBJ1-5 | . | . | TRBV19 | TGTGCCACCGGACAGAGGGACCAGCCCCAGCATTTT | CATGQRDQPQHF
TRBJ1-6 | . | . | TRBV7-9 | TGTGCCAGCAGCCAACCCTCGACAGGTTCACCCCTCCACTTT | CASSQPSTGSPLHF
TRBJ1-5 | . | . | TRBV10-3 | TGTGCCACGACACTAGGACTGGGACAAGAGACCCAGCATTTT | CATTLGLGQETQHF
TRBJ2-6 | TRBD2 | . | TRBV29-1 | TGCAGCGTTAGCGGGAGGGCCGGGGCCAACGTCCTGACTTTC | CSVSGRAGANVLTF
TRBJ2-5 | . | many | TRBV7-6 | TGTGCCAGCAGCTTAGAGTACCAAGAGACCCAGTACTTC | CASSLEYQETQYF
TRBJ1-5 | . | . | TRBV10-3 | TGTGCCAGCATGCCAGGGGTGAATCAGCCCCAGCATTTT | CASMPGVNQPQHF
TRBJ2-7 | . | many | TRBV2 | TGTGCCAGCAGTGGGGTGCTCGACGAGCAGTACTTC | CASSGVLDEQYF
TRBJ2-7 | . | . | TRBV7-9 | TGTGCCAGCAGCTTAGGTCACGTCTACGAGCAGTACTTC | CASSLGHVYEQYF
TRBJ1-5 | . | many | TRBV7-2 | TGTGCCAGCAGCTCCGGACCGACGACGGGCAATCAGCCCCAGCATTTT | CASSSGPTTGNQPQHF
TRBJ2-5 | TRBD1 | . | TRBV7-9 | TGTGCCAGCAGCTTAGTTTCCGGGACAGAAGAGACCCAGTACTTC | CASSLVSGTEETQYF
TRBJ1-3 | TRBD1 | few | TRBV6-5 | TGTGCCAGCAGTTACTACGGGACAGGGGGAAACACCATATATTTT | CASSYYGTGGNTIYF
TRBJ1-3 | TRBD1 | . | TRBV7-2 | TGCGCCAGCAGCCTTGACGGGACAGGGGTCGGAAACACCATATATTTT | CASSLDGTGVGNTIYF
TRBJ1-3 | TRBD1 | . | TRBV7-2 | TGTGCCAGCAGCTTAGAGTGGGGGACAGGTAACACCATATATTTT | CASSLEWGTGNTIYF
TRBJ1-5 | . | . | TRBV10-3 | TGTGCCAGCAGTTACTCCGGACAGAGGGGACAGCCCCAGCATTTT | CASSYSGQRGQPQHF
TRBJ2-7 | TRBD2 | . | TRBV5-1 | TGCGCCAGCAGCTTGGAAGGGTCTAGCGGGAGGATCGAGCAGTACTTC | CASSLEGSSGRIEQYF
TRBJ2-5 | TRBD2 | many | TRBV7-3 | TGTGCCAGCAGCCAATCGGGGGGGAAAGAGACCCAGTACTTC | CASSQSGGKETQYF
TRBJ2-7 | . | many | TRBV4-2 | TGTGCCAGCAGCCAAGTCAGGACGGACGAGCAGTACTTC | CASSQVRTDEQYF
TRBJ2-4 | . | . | TRBV29-1 | TGCAGCGTTGAAGATCCGGCAGGAGGAGCCAAAAACATTCAGTACTTC | CSVEDPAGGAKNIQYF
TRBJ1-1 | TRBD1 | few | TRBV27 | TGTGCCACCCTCCGGGACAGCGTAACTGAAGCTTTCTTT | CATLRDSVTEAFF
TRBJ1-2 | TRBD1 | . | TRBV3-1 | TGTGCCAGCAGCCAAGCCGGGACAGGGGGTTATGGCTACACCTTC | CASSQAGTGGYGYTF